This TCR beta chain was sequenced during a study of T cell repertoires in cytomegalovirus infection. Study-wide background: Well-studied HLA-B-restricted epitopes and recently identified HLA-C-restricted epitopes of CMV were both used in the study. Study conclusions and caveats: Dominating the ex vivo response were TCR beta clonotypes that were CMV-specific and HLA-C-restricted. The study identified carriers of CMV plus the relevant HLA from cumulative public TCR beta family frequency.

TCRdb recomputed calls from the reads with MiXCR, one row per CDR3 protein. The sample records 45,000 to 60,000 distinct CDR3 sequences, around 18% being singletons. Germline loops: CDR1 SGHVS, CDR2 FNYEAQ. This CDR3 is 14 amino acids long. V lost 5 bases to trimming and J lost 6 bases; unmatched junction nucleotides: 7. This clonotype came up a few times. What it binds is unknown. The input for sequencing was CD8+ T cells from cultured PBMCs, taken from culture after CMV antigen stimulation. The clonotype comes from a human donor in good health (CMV status not recorded). Some clones in this sample may be carry-over from other donors' samples. The chain recombines TRBV7-6 with TRBJ1-1; 9 bases are shared with TRBD1. CDR3 nucleotide sequence: TGTGCCAGCAGCGTAGGACAGGGGAGACCTGAAGCTTTCTTT. It specifies CASSVGQGRPEAFF.